Following are 29 T cell receptor beta chains from one sample sequenced in a study of T cells after yellow fever vaccination. TCRdb redid the calling of the 5' RACE reads with MiXCR, one entry per CDR3 protein. This table holds roughly 79,000 distinct CDR3 sequences, 7.3% found once. This specimen consisted of CD8+ T cells sorted from PBMCs, obtained 9 to 10 days after the first yellow fever vaccination. Every receptor here comes from a man in his late teens or twenties who received the YFV17D yellow fever vaccine.

This clonotype was found a few times. The V and J genes are TRBV4-1 and TRBJ1-2, with D tentatively TRBD1 (5 bases). CDR1 and CDR2 (germline): MGHRA, YSYEKL. The CDR3 sequence is 13 residues long. Between the trimmed V and J ends, which lost 3 bases and 7 bases, there was a span of 12 bases. CDR3 sequence (DNA): TGCGCCAGCAGCCAGCTAGGGGTAGTTGGCTACACCTTC. Translating it yields CASSQLGVVGYTF.

The chain uses TRBV20-1 and TRBJ2-2, with 11 bases lining up with TRBD2. This CDR3 has 17 residues. V was pared by 0 bases and J by 3 bases, with 6 bases of the junction left unmatched. Germline V CDR1 and CDR2: DFQATT, SNEGSKA (reference sequence). CDR3 sequence: CSARDLLAGGDTGELFF. The DNA of the CDR3 is TGCAGTGCTAGAGACCTCCTAGCGGGGGGAGACACCGGGGAGCTGTTTTTT.

The chain combines TRBV12-3 or TRBV12-4 with TRBJ2-2; D remains ambiguous. Trimming removed 11 bases at V and 7 bases at J, with 14 bases between. CDR3 length: 12 amino acids. The CDR3, as DNA: TGTGCCGACGGACGTTTAAGCGGGGAGCTGTTTTTT. Its translation: CADGRLSGELFF.

In this sample, this clonotype turned up a few times. This chain uses TRBV7-9 with TRBJ2-7; tentative D call: TRBD1 (6 bases). The CDR3 covers 14 residues. Between the trimmed V and J ends, which lost 5 bases and 1 base, there was a span of 12 bases. Germline CDR1 reads SEHNR; CDR2 reads FQNEAQ (reference sequence). In nucleotides, the CDR3 is TGTGCCAGCAGCACTAACAGGGAATCCTACGAGCAGTACGTC. Protein product: CASSTNRESYEQYV.

This chain uses TRBV7-3 with TRBJ2-6, with D possibly being TRBD1 (6 bases). Trimming shortened V by 4 bases and J by 4 bases, and 11 bases separated the two germline ends. The CDR3 contains 15 residues. Looked up from germline, CDR1 is SGHTA and CDR2 is FQGTGA. CDR3 sequence: CASSSTGLGANVLTF. CDR3 nucleotides: TGTGCCAGCAGCTCCACAGGGTTGGGGGCCAACGTCCTGACTTTC.

The chain joins TRBV28 to TRBJ2-2; TRBD1 matches at 9 bases. The V gene end was trimmed by 6 bases and the J gene end by 4 bases; junction bases not matched to a gene: 6. There are 15 residues in the CDR3. Germline V lookup: CDR1 MDHEN, CDR2 SYDVKM. The CDR3 loop reads CASSWDRATTGELFF. The CDR3 DNA is TGTGCCAGCAGCTGGGACAGGGCAACCACCGGGGAGCTGTTTTTT.

In its sample, this clonotype was seen many times. The rearrangement joins TRBV11-2 to TRBJ2-3; the D gene is possibly TRBD1 (6 bases). Deletions cut 6 bases from V and 4 bases from J, with 14 bases between. CDR3 length: 14 residues. The germline V gene encodes CDR1 SGHAT and CDR2 FQNNGV. For the CDR3, the DNA is TGTGCCAGCAGGCATGGGGGCCGGGCAGATACGCAGTATTTT. As protein: CASRHGGRADTQYF.

In its sample, this clonotype was seen many times. The DNA of the CDR3 is TGTGCCAGCAGCGTTGGGGACGTCTCCTACGAGCAGTACTTC. As protein: CASSVGDVSYEQYF. This sequence joins TRBV9 and TRBJ2-7; D is possibly TRBD1 or TRBD2 (5 bases each). The V end was cut by 2 bases, the J end by 0 bases, with 9 bases between. Germline CDR1 and CDR2: SGDLS and YYNGEE. This CDR3 is 14 amino acids long.

This clonotype was detected many times. V and J are TRBV29-1 and TRBJ2-4; tentative D call: TRBD1 (5 bases). The CDR3 runs to 16 residues. The ends were cut back, 0 bases at V and 4 bases at J, with 16 bases in the middle. Germline CDR1 reads SQVTM; CDR2 reads ANQGSEA. The CDR3 bases are TGCAGCGTTGAAGAAGGGGTACCGATGGCAAAAAACATTCAGTACTTC. Its protein product is CSVEEGVPMAKNIQYF.

This clonotype was observed many times. J is TRBJ2-5 and V is TRBV3-1; TRBD2 matches 8 bases. Germline trimming cut 3 bases from V and 2 bases from J; bases unmatched to any gene: 5. CDR3 length equals 15 residues. Germline CDR1 reads LGHDT; CDR2 reads YNNKEL (reference sequence). For the CDR3, the DNA is TGTGCCAGCAGCCACGGCGGGGGGTATCAAGAGACCCAGTACTTC. Its protein is CASSHGGGYQETQYF.

This clonotype was observed a few times. The chain uses TRBV5-1 and TRBJ2-3; D gene uncertain. From germline, CDR1 is SGHRS and CDR2 YFSETQ. Between the trimmed V and J ends, which lost 1 base and 5 bases, there was a span of 8 bases. The CDR3 extends over 13 amino acids. CDR3 amino acids: CASSLIGGDTQYF. CDR3 nucleotides: TGCGCCAGCAGCTTGATCGGCGGAGATACGCAGTATTTT.

The table lists this clonotype with many counts. This chain joins TRBV29-1 and TRBJ2-5; D may be TRBD2 (6 bases). Trimming took off 0 bases at V and 1 base at J, with 15 bases between the two ends. The CDR3 spans 16 residues. Per germline, CDR1 SQVTM and CDR2 ANQGSEA. The DNA of the CDR3 is TGCAGCGTTGAAGATCTTTGGGAGGACATCCAAGAGACCCAGTACTTC. This encodes CSVEDLWEDIQETQYF. Together with reference TRBV29-1 and TRBJ2-5, the CDR3 gives the full variable domain: SAVISQKPSRDICQRGTSLTIQCQVDSQVTMMFWYRQQPGQSLTLIATANQGSEATYESGFVIDKFPISRPNLTFSTLTVSNMSPEDSSIYLCSVEDLWEDIQETQYFGPGTRLLVL.

At least ten counts were recorded for this clonotype. The V call is TRBV9, the J call TRBJ1-6; no clear D. The CDR3 is made up of 12 amino acids. V shed 0 bases and J shed 12 bases, with 7 bases lying between them. Germline values: CDR1 SGDLS, CDR2 YYNGEE. The CDR3 here is CASSVDGLPLHF. The CDR3 nucleotides are TGTGCCAGCAGCGTAGACGGCCTACCCCTCCACTTT.

This clonotype was seen repeatedly, ten times or more. This sequence joins TRBV4-1 and TRBJ1-1; 10 bases align to TRBD1. Germline CDR1 MGHRA, CDR2 YSYEKL. After removal of 2 bases from V and 10 bases from J, the junction contained 7 bases not matched to a gene. There are 14 residues in the CDR3. In nucleotides, the CDR3 is TGCGCCAGCAGCCAACCCCGACAGGGGGCGGTAGCTTTCTTT. This encodes CASSQPRQGAVAFF.

This clonotype was seen repeatedly, ten times or more. J is TRBJ2-7 and V is TRBV30, with D possibly matching TRBD2 (6 bases). This CDR3 has 11 amino acids. The germline V gene encodes CDR1 GTSNPN and CDR2 SVGIG (reference sequence). V was cut by 6 bases and J by 5 bases, with 11 bases left in between. The CDR3 loop reads CACRAGNEQYF. The CDR3 nucleotides are TGTGCCTGCCGTGCGGGGAACGAGCAGTACTTC. Combining the CDR3 with reference TRBV30 and TRBJ2-7 gives the whole variable domain SQTIHQWPATLVQPVGSPLSLECTVEGTSNPNLYWYRQAAGRGLQLLFYSVGIGQISSEVPQNLSASRPQDRQFILSSKKLLLSDSGFYLCACRAGNEQYFGPGTRLTVT.

This chain uses TRBV12-3 or TRBV12-4 with TRBJ1-1; no firm D call. The CDR3 sequence is 11 residues long. Trimming shortened V by 8 bases and J by 4 bases, and 8 bases separated the two germline ends. This CDR3 is CASGDRTEAFF. As DNA, the CDR3 is TGTGCCAGCGGGGATCGCACTGAAGCTTTCTTT.

This clonotype occurred many times. This chain joins TRBV4-3 and TRBJ1-2; 9 bases agree with TRBD1. There are 16 residues in the CDR3. The germline gives CDR1 LGHNA, CDR2 YSLEER. With V trimmed by 4 bases and J by 4 bases, 10 bases remained unmatched. The CDR3 DNA sequence: TGCGCCAGCAGCCCGACCCGGACAGGGGTAACCTATGGCTACACCTTC. It yields the protein CASSPTRTGVTYGYTF.

Ten or more counts support this clonotype. The chain is built from TRBV4-2 and TRBJ2-7, with 11 nucleotides matching TRBD2. The CDR3 contains 16 residues. V was clipped by 1 base and J by 5 bases; unmatched bases: 7. Per the germline V gene, CDR1 is LGHNA and CDR2 is YNFKEQ. In DNA form, the CDR3 reads TGTGCCAGCAGCCAAGCCGTAGCGGGGGGGCCCAACGAGCAGTACTTC. Its translation is CASSQAVAGGPNEQYF.

V is TRBV28 and J is TRBJ2-3, with a possible D match to TRBD2 (6 bases). Germline V gene sequence: CDR1 MDHEN, CDR2 SYDVKM. The V end lost 5 bases, the J end lost 11 bases, and 26 bases lay between the germline ends. The CDR3 runs to 16 residues. The CDR3 here is CASSAPLTAGLIGQYF. The CDR3 DNA reads TGTGCCAGCAGTGCTCCACTGACTGCGGGGCTAATTGGGCAGTATTTT.

The chain recombines TRBV6-2 or TRBV6-3 with TRBJ2-6; no definite D call. Germline-derived CDR1 and CDR2 are MNHEY and SVGEGT. V was clipped by 1 base and J by 0 bases, with 7 bases between them. This CDR3 has 16 amino acids. In DNA form, the CDR3 reads TGTGCCAGCAGTTACTTCAGGAACTCTGGGGCCAACGTCCTGACTTTC. Translated, it gives CASSYFRNSGANVLTF.

There are many counts of this clonotype. The gene calls are TRBV12-3 or TRBV12-4 and TRBJ2-1; D possibly corresponds to TRBD2 (5 bases). The CDR3 has 14 amino acids. Trimming took off 4 bases at V and 9 bases at J, with 16 bases between the two ends. The CDR3 bases are TGTGCCAGCAGTTCTGAGGAGTCCCGGGGTGAGCAGTTCTTC. It translates to CASSSEESRGEQFF.

This clonotype has a count of ten or more. The chain combines TRBV4-2 with TRBJ1-2; D is ambiguous. The CDR3 runs to 15 residues. Trimming shortened V by 2 bases and J by 0 bases, and 10 bases separated the two germline ends. Looked up from germline, CDR1 is LGHNA and CDR2 is YNFKEQ. CDR3 sequence: CASSQSELANYGYTF. CDR3 bases: TGTGCCAGCAGCCAATCGGAATTAGCTAACTATGGCTACACCTTC.

This clonotype was observed a few times. The rearrangement joins TRBV7-3 to TRBJ2-4; 7 bases map to TRBD2. Trimming at V came to 6 bases and at J to 8 bases, leaving 7 bases not matched to a gene. The CDR3 spans 13 residues. Germline V gives CDR1 SGHTA, CDR2 FQGTGA. This CDR3 is CASSSGPGDIQYF. The CDR3 nucleotides read TGTGCCAGCAGTAGCGGGCCTGGGGACATTCAGTACTTC.

This clonotype turned up a few times. This chain joins TRBV29-1 and TRBJ2-5; tentatively, D is TRBD2 (6 bases). V was pared by 7 bases and J by 5 bases, with 14 bases between. In germline, CDR1 is SQVTM, CDR2 ANQGSEA. CDR3 length equals 12 residues. The CDR3 sequence: CSAPGLMETQYF. CDR3 sequence (DNA): TGCAGCGCTCCGGGACTGATGGAGACCCAGTACTTC.

The gene calls are TRBV7-9 and TRBJ2-3; D remains unclear. Per germline, CDR1 SEHNR and CDR2 FQNEAQ (reference sequence). This CDR3 region has 13 residues. The V end was cut by 5 bases, the J end by 5 bases, with 11 bases between. CDR3 residues: CASSLSMVDTQYF. The CDR3 DNA follows: TGTGCCAGCAGCCTCAGTATGGTAGATACGCAGTATTTT.

In this sample, this clonotype turned up many times. V gene TRBV3-1 combines with J gene TRBJ2-7; the D is unclear. The germline V gene encodes CDR1 LGHDT and CDR2 YNNKEL (reference sequence). The CDR3 length is 13 residues. Trimming pared 4 bases from V and 4 bases from J, leaving 11 bases between. The DNA for the CDR3 is TGTGCCAGCAGCCCAGGCCCGAATTACGAGCAGTACGTC. Protein sequence: CASSPGPNYEQYV.

This clonotype was observed a few times. J is TRBJ2-1 and V is TRBV12-3 or TRBV12-4, with 7 bases identical to TRBD2. CDR3 length equals 15 residues. The junction had 11 bases not matched to a gene; V was cut back by 6 bases and J by 6 bases. The CDR3 spells CASRKRDDQPNEQFF. The CDR3 nucleotides read TGTGCCAGCAGAAAGCGGGACGATCAGCCCAATGAGCAGTTCTTC.

This clonotype was counted many times. The chain has TRBV12-3 or TRBV12-4 and TRBJ1-1, with D tentatively TRBD1 (5 bases). There are 11 residues in the CDR3. The ends were cut back, 11 bases at V and 4 bases at J, with 11 bases in the middle. DNA of the CDR3: TGTGCCGGCTTTGGGGGCACTGAAGCTTTCTTT. It specifies CAGFGGTEAFF.

The rearrangement uses TRBV7-8 and TRBJ1-2; D may be TRBD1 (6 bases). The V gene's germline CDR1 is SGHVS and CDR2 FQNEAQ. The CDR3 contains 17 residues. Trimming took off 0 bases at V and 0 bases at J, with 14 bases between the two ends. CDR3 DNA sequence: TGTGCCAGCAGCTTAGCGGCCCTCGGGACAACTAACTATGGCTACACCTTC. Its protein is CASSLAALGTTNYGYTF.